One sample yielded the 14 T cell receptor beta chains listed below, sequenced in a study of lymphopenia after photon versus proton radiotherapy (dated by TCRdb to the late 2010s). The library was made by the immunoSEQ multiplex PCR assay. Not all clones reach the TCRdb copy of this immuneACCESS table, which keeps in-frame sequences only. Checked studies attribute under half of the gap to unresolved V genes and leave the rest unexplained. This sample has roughly 23,000 clones in its table, and around 88% of those were observed once. Of the sample, roughly 11% falls within the top ten clones. The sample was peripheral blood, taken from a patient treated with proton-based radiotherapy. The receptors come from an elderly man with esophageal cancer.

The V gene is TRBV6-1, the J gene TRBJ1-4; 7 positions agree with TRBD1. V lost 7 bases and J lost 7; bases outside the gene matches: 12. The CDR3 sequence is 15 residues long. Germline loops: CDR1 MNHNS, CDR2 SASEGT. The CDR3 DNA follows: TGTGCCAGCAACCCCCCCAGGGGGTGGCGTGAAAAACTGTTTTTT. It translates to CASNPPRGWREKLFF.

V usage is TRBV11-3 and J usage is TRBJ2-2; D gene unclear. Trimming took off 1 base at V and 5 bases at J, with 14 bases between the two ends. This CDR3 is 16 amino acids long. CDR1 is SGHNT and CDR2 is YENEEA in the germline V gene. CDR3 bases: TGTGCCAGCAGCTTAGGGGTCGCAGCCAATACCGGGGAGCTGTTTTTT. Translation gives CASSLGVAANTGELFF.

The J gene is TRBJ2-3, the V gene TRBV30; D ambiguous. This CDR3 comprises 13 residues. Germline CDR1 GTSNPN, CDR2 SVGIG (reference sequence). V was cut by 2 bases and J by 0 bases, with 6 bases left in between. CDR3 loop: CAWSPSSTDTQYF. The CDR3 nucleotides are TGTGCCTGGAGTCCATCTAGCACAGATACGCAGTATTTT.

This clone was seen once. The J gene is TRBJ2-5, the V gene TRBV7-7; D is possibly TRBD1 (6 bases). The CDR3 covers 13 residues. Germline V gene sequence: CDR1 SSHAT, CDR2 FNYEAQ (reference sequence). V lost 4 bases to trimming and J lost 0 bases, with 6 bases between them. CDR3 sequence: CASSYRDQETQYF. The CDR3 DNA reads as TGTGCCAGCAGCTACAGGGACCAAGAGACCCAGTACTTC.

The gene calls are TRBV4-3 and TRBJ1-6; 7 positions match TRBD1. The CDR3 has 16 amino acids. The V and J ends lost 0 bases and 6 bases, in that order; junction bases with no gene match: 5. CDR1 is LGHNA, CDR2 YSLEER, per germline. CDR3 in DNA: TGCGCCAGCAGCCAAGAGACTGCAGGGGGTAATTCACCCCTCCACTTT. Its translation: CASSQETAGGNSPLHF.

This clone has just a few counts. This chain uses TRBV19 with TRBJ1-5; D is unresolved. The CDR3 contains 14 residues. V was pared by 5 bases and J by 7 bases, with 15 bases between. Looked up from germline, CDR1 is LNHDA and CDR2 is SQIVND (reference sequence). CDR3 sequence reads: CASSPQGIGQPQHF. The CDR3 region has the DNA TGTGCCAGTAGTCCGCAAGGGATAGGGCAGCCCCAGCATTTT.

This chain joins TRBV7-2 and TRBJ1-4; no definite D call. CDR1 and CDR2 (germline): SGHTA, FQGNSA. The CDR3 contains 14 residues. V was shortened by 0 bases and J by 2 bases, with 4 bases between the two germline ends. The CDR3 coding sequence is TGTGCCAGCAGCTTAGCGGGCACTAATGAAAAACTGTTTTTT. Protein product: CASSLAGTNEKLFF.

The chain couples TRBV7-9 to TRBJ2-1; 14 positions match TRBD2. CDR1 and CDR2 (germline): SEHNR, FQNEAQ (reference sequence). There are 19 residues in the CDR3. The V gene end was trimmed by 4 bases and the J gene end by 4 bases; junction bases not matched to a gene: 12. This chain's CDR3 is CASSSNRRLAGGWYNEQFF. CDR3 nucleotide sequence: TGTGCCAGCAGCTCAAACCGTAGACTAGCGGGGGGGTGGTACAATGAGCAGTTCTTC.

The CDR3 here is CASSLVGDQETQYF. CDR3 sequence (DNA): TGTGCCAGCAGCTTAGTCGGGGACCAAGAGACCCAGTACTTC. The chain links TRBV7-9 to TRBJ2-5, with D possibly matching TRBD2 (5 bases). Germline V gene lookup returns CDR1 SEHNR and CDR2 FQNEAQ (reference sequence). Trimming cost V 1 base and J 0 bases, with 6 bases left between them. The CDR3 contains 14 residues.

This chain connects TRBV9 to TRBJ1-1; D ambiguous. The CDR3 is 12 residues long. Germline V lookup: CDR1 SGDLS, CDR2 YYNGEE. The V end lost 2 bases, the J end lost 0 bases, and 2 bases lay between the germline ends. The CDR3 sequence is CASSVVNTEAFF. The CDR3 region has the DNA TGTGCCAGCAGCGTCGTGAACACTGAAGCTTTCTTT.

J is TRBJ1-3 and V is TRBV5-4; the D gene is possibly TRBD1 (5 bases). Between the trimmed V and J ends, which lost 4 bases and 4 bases, there was a span of 12 bases. The CDR3 is 14 residues long. Germline V lookup: CDR1 SGHNT, CDR2 YYREEE (reference sequence). This CDR3 is CASSPGGSGNTIYF. In nucleotides, the CDR3 is TGTGCCAGCAGCCCGGGGGGGTCAGGAAACACCATATATTTT.

This clone has a single count. V is TRBV9 and J is TRBJ2-5; D possibly corresponds to TRBD2 (6 bases). Trimming removed 0 bases from V and 5 bases from J, with 14 bases in between. The CDR3 covers 15 residues. Germline CDR1 reads SGDLS; CDR2 reads YYNGEE. The DNA for the CDR3 is TGTGCCAGCAGCGTAGGCGGGGTCTCCTATGAGACCCAGTACTTC. As protein: CASSVGGVSYETQYF.

A note on this clone: Likely a read error: the CDR3 ends without its conserved phenylalanine or tryptophan. The chain carries TRBV5-1 and TRBJ1-2, with D possibly being TRBD1 (5 bases). Germline CDR1 SGHRS, CDR2 YFSETQ. This CDR3 comprises 13 residues. V lost 1 base and J lost 9, with 13 bases in between. The CDR3 DNA is TGCGCCAGCAGCTTGCTGGACACCGAAAGCTACACCTCC. Amino acid sequence: CASSLLDTESYTS.

The J gene is TRBJ2-3, the V gene TRBV5-6; D may be TRBD2 (5 bases). The V gene's germline CDR1 is SGHDT and CDR2 YYEEEE. The CDR3 loop spans 16 amino acids. V was clipped by 3 bases and J by 3 bases, with 17 bases between them. The CDR3 reads CASSSRPRDLTDTQYF. CDR3 DNA: TGTGCCAGCAGCTCACGGCCACGGGATTTGACAGATACGCAGTATTTT. The variable domain in full, with the rest retrieved from reference TRBV5-6 and TRBJ2-3, is DAGVTQSPTHLIKTRGQQVTLRCSPKSGHDTVSWYQQALGQGPQFIFQYYEEEERQRGNFPDRFSGHQFPNYSSELNVNALLLGDSALYLCASSSRPRDLTDTQYFGPGTRLTVL.